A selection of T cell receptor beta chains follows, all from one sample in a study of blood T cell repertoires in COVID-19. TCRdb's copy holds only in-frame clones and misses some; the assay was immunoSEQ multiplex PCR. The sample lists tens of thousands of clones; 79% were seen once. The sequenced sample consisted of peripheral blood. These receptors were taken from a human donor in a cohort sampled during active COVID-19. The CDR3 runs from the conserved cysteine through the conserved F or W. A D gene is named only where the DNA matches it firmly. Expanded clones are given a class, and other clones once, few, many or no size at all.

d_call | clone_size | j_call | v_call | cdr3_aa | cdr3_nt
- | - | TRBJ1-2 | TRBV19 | CASRRERVDGYTF | TGTGCCAGCCGTCGGGAGAGGGTCGATGGCTACACCTTC
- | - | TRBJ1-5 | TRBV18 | CASSVTTQAYSNQPQHF | TGTGCCAGCTCAGTTACGACCCAGGCGTATAGCAATCAGCCCCAGCATTTT
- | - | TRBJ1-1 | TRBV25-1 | CASTAGLTEAFF | TGTGCCAGCACGGCGGGCCTGACTGAAGCTTTCTTT
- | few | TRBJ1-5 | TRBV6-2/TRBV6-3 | CASSYSGGNSNQPQHF | TGTGCCAGCAGTTACTCGGGCGGGAATAGCAATCAGCCCCAGCATTTT
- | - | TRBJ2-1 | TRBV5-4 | CASSSLASRATGSSYNEQFF | TGTGCCAGCAGCTCTCTAGCGTCTCGGGCGACGGGGAGCTCCTACAATGAGCAGTTCTTC
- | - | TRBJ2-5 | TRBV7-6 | CASSTGTPLETQYF | TGTGCCAGCAGCACCGGGACACCGTTAGAGACCCAGTACTTC
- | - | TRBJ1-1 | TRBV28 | CASSLFRAAEAFF | TGTGCCAGCAGTTTATTCAGGGCGGCTGAAGCTTTCTTT
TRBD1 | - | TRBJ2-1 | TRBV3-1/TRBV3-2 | CASSRGQGSYNEQFF | TGTGCCAGCAGCAGGGGACAGGGGAGCTACAATGAGCAGTTCTTC
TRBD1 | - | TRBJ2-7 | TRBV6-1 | CASSEQGQEFGEQYF | TGTGCCAGCAGTGAACAAGGACAGGAATTCGGGGAGCAGTACTTC
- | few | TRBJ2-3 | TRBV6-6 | CASSNRGSGTDTQYF | TGTGCCAGCAGCAATCGGGGATCCGGCACAGATACGCAGTATTTT
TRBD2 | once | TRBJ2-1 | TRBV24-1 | CATSDRLAGAREQFF | TGTGCCACCAGTGATCGACTAGCGGGAGCCCGGGAGCAGTTCTTC
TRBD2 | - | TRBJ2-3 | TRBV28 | CASSPYGGRKGDTQYF | TGTGCCAGCAGTCCCTACGGCGGGAGAAAGGGTGATACGCAGTATTTT
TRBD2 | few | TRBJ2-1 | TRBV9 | CASSALTGTSRNEQFF | TGTGCCAGCAGCGCATTGACCGGGACTAGTCGCAATGAGCAGTTCTTC
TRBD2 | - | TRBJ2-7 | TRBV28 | CASSLPGLAGGGYEQYF | TGTGCCAGCAGTCTACCGGGACTAGCGGGAGGGGGCTACGAGCAGTACTTC
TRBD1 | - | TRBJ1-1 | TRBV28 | CASRPPTGVGTEAFF | TGTGCCAGCCGACCCCCCACAGGGGTTGGGACTGAAGCTTTCTTT
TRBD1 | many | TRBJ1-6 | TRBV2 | CASSLTGVSSPLHF | TGTGCCAGCAGTTTAACAGGGGTGTCTTCACCCCTCCACTTT
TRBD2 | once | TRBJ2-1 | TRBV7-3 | CASSPQARGYNEQFF | TGTGCCAGCAGCCCCCAGGCGCGGGGGTACAATGAGCAGTTCTTC
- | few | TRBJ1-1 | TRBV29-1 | CSVTPPGGGSLNTEAFF | TGCAGCGTAACTCCCCCGGGAGGCGGCAGTTTGAACACTGAAGCTTTCTTT
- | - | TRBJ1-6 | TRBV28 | CASSRSPYNSPLHF | TGTGCCAGCAGTCGGAGTCCCTATAATTCACCCCTCCACTTT